Presented here are 31 T cell receptor beta chains from one specimen sequenced in a study of shared clonotypes between healthy human individuals. The protocol was immunoSEQ multiplex PCR, while the TCRdb copy is restricted to in-frame clones and leaves out a portion. The sample contains around 1,900,000 clones, 80% to 95% of which appear only once. CD8 cells regarded as naive lacked CD45RO, were positively chosen for CCR7, and omitted terminally differentiated effector memory CD45RA+ cells. Sequenced input: naive CD8+ T cells from PBMCs. Receptors originate from a man between 18 and 35 years old in good health. Some clones in this sample may be carry-over from other donors' samples.

The chain is built from TRBV5-4 and TRBJ2-7, with 9 bases identical to TRBD2. The CDR3 extends over 15 amino acids. J lost 0 bases, V lost 0 bases, and 1 base had no gene match. Germline loops: CDR1 SGHNT, CDR2 YYREEE (reference sequence). DNA for the CDR3: TGTGCCAGCAGCTTGGGTAGCGGGAGCTCCTACGAGCAGTACTTC. Residues: CASSLGSGSSYEQYF.

This CDR3 is CASSLEPENTEAFF. DNA for the CDR3: TGCGCCAGCAGCTTGGAGCCAGAGAACACTGAAGCTTTCTTT. The rearrangement uses TRBV5-1 and TRBJ1-1; D remains ambiguous. V was pared by 0 bases and J by 1 base, with 7 bases between. The CDR3 spans 14 residues. From germline, CDR1 is SGHRS and CDR2 YFSETQ.

The chain employs TRBV11-2 and TRBJ2-4, with D uncertain. The V and J ends lost 1 base and 0 bases respectively, with 10 bases between them. The CDR3 consists of 16 residues. Germline V lookup: CDR1 SGHAT, CDR2 FQNNGV. This CDR3 reads CASSLGTALAKNIQYF. The CDR3 DNA reads as TGTGCCAGCAGCTTAGGGACGGCCCTAGCCAAAAACATTCAGTACTTC. Full variable domain (missing parts from reference TRBV11-2 and TRBJ2-4): EAGVAQSPRYKIIEKRQSVAFWCNPISGHATLYWYQQILGQGPKLLIQFQNNGVVDDSQLPKDRFSAERLKGVDSTLKIQPAKLEDSAVYLCASSLGTALAKNIQYFGAGTRLSVL.

The chain combines TRBV15 with TRBJ1-2, with TRBD1 matching 9 bases. V dropped 5 bases and J dropped 2; count of bases not matched to a gene: 6. This CDR3 region has 15 residues. Germline CDR1 and CDR2: LNHNV and YYDKDF (reference sequence). CDR3 sequence: CATSLNRGLNYGYTF. The CDR3 nucleotides are TGTGCCACCAGCCTAAACAGGGGGCTCAACTATGGCTACACCTTC.

The rearrangement uses TRBV14 and TRBJ2-7; D ambiguous. This CDR3 comprises 11 residues. V was shortened by 4 bases and J by 3 bases, with 4 bases between the two germline ends. The germline V gene has CDR1 SGHDN and CDR2 FVKESK. This CDR3 reads CASSLVYEQYF. In DNA, the CDR3 is TGTGCCAGCAGCCTCGTCTACGAGCAGTACTTC.

The V call is TRBV6-1, the J call TRBJ2-5, with 11 nucleotides matching TRBD2. Germline V gene data show CDR1 as MNHNS and CDR2 as SASEGT. Losses at the gene ends were 0 bases for V and 5 bases for J; bases not matched to a gene: 8. This CDR3 contains 17 residues. In nucleotides, the CDR3 is TGTGCCAGCAGTGAAGCGCAGACTAGCGGGGTGGAGGAGACCCAGTACTTC. It codes for CASSEAQTSGVEETQYF.

J is TRBJ2-3 and V is TRBV27; 11 nucleotides line up with TRBD2. V lost 6 bases and J lost 3; bases outside the gene matches: 14. There are 18 residues in the CDR3. Germline CDR1 and CDR2: MNHEY and SMNVEV (reference sequence). As DNA, the CDR3 is TGTGCCAGCAGCTCTTTTCCCTTGGGACTAGCGGAGACAGATACGCAGTATTTT. It translates to CASSSFPLGLAETDTQYF.

The rearrangement links TRBV7-9 to TRBJ1-3; D possibly corresponds to TRBD1 (5 bases). The CDR3 extends over 19 amino acids. V was clipped by 5 bases and J by 2 bases, with 25 bases between them. The germline CDR1 and CDR2 sequences are SEHNR and FQNEAQ (reference sequence). CDR3 sequence (DNA): TGTGCCAGCAGCCCCCCCATGGGGCAGTGGACTCCTCCTGGAAACACCATATATTTT. As protein: CASSPPMGQWTPPGNTIYF.

The rearrangement links TRBV19 to TRBJ2-5, with unresolved D. This CDR3 region has 11 residues. CDR1 and CDR2 from the germline V gene are LNHDA and SQIVND (reference sequence). The ends were cut back, 8 bases at V and 3 bases at J, with 7 bases in the middle. CDR3 sequence: CASAIEETQYF. The DNA of the CDR3 is TGTGCCAGTGCGATTGAAGAGACCCAGTACTTC.

A remark on this clone: The sample holds other DNA sequences that translate to the same CDR3. The rearrangement links TRBV29-1 to TRBJ2-1; D is ambiguous. The CDR3 spans 10 residues. CDR1 and CDR2 from the germline V gene are SQVTM and ANQGSEA. Trimming shortened V by 4 bases and J by 6 bases, and 4 bases separated the two germline ends. The CDR3 DNA reads TGCAGCGTTGGCAGCAATGAGCAGTTCTTC. Translated, it gives CSVGSNEQFF.

J is TRBJ1-2 and V is TRBV11-2; D perhaps matches TRBD1 (5 bases). Between the trimmed V and J ends, which lost 1 base and 4 bases, there was a span of 10 bases. The germline gives CDR1 SGHAT, CDR2 FQNNGV. This CDR3 has 14 amino acids. The CDR3 region has the DNA TGTGCCAGCAGCTTAGGTACAGGCGGCTATGGCTACACCTTC. It specifies CASSLGTGGYGYTF. Full variable domain (remainder filled in from reference TRBV11-2 and TRBJ1-2): EAGVAQSPRYKIIEKRQSVAFWCNPISGHATLYWYQQILGQGPKLLIQFQNNGVVDDSQLPKDRFSAERLKGVDSTLKIQPAKLEDSAVYLCASSLGTGGYGYTFGSGTRLTVV.

The chain has TRBV6-4 and TRBJ2-3; 9 bases agree with TRBD2. Germline loops: CDR1 MRHNA, CDR2 SNTAGT. V was clipped by 3 bases and J by 3 bases; unmatched bases: 13. CDR3 size: 18 residues. In DNA, the CDR3 is TGTGCCAGCAGTGAGACTAGCGGCCCCCTCATACAAACAGATACGCAGTATTTT. It encodes CASSETSGPLIQTDTQYF.

V and J are TRBV5-4 and TRBJ1-1, with 7 nucleotides matching TRBD1. The CDR3 spans 14 residues. J was trimmed by 4 bases and V by 1 base; bases with no gene match: 4. CDR1 and CDR2 from the germline V gene are SGHNT and YYREEE (reference sequence). The CDR3 DNA sequence: TGTGCCAGCAGCTTGACCGCAGGGGGCACTGAAGCTTTCTTT. This gives the protein CASSLTAGGTEAFF.

The V and J genes are TRBV7-9 and TRBJ2-3, with D unclear. Germline CDR1 SEHNR, CDR2 FQNEAQ (reference sequence). V gave up 3 bases and J gave up 3 bases, with 16 bases separating them. The CDR3 loop spans 16 amino acids. The CDR3, as DNA: TGTGCCAGCAGCTTCCCTATTCGTGAGGTAACAGATACGCAGTATTTT. It codes for CASSFPIREVTDTQYF. The whole variable domain, remainder taken from reference TRBV7-9 and TRBJ2-3, is DTGVSQNPRHKITKRGQNVTFRCDPISEHNRLYWYRQTLGQGPEFLTYFQNEAQLEKSRLLSDRFSAERPKGSFSTLEIQRTEQGDSAMYLCASSFPIREVTDTQYFGPGTRLTVL.

The genes are TRBV27 and TRBJ1-5, with D possibly matching TRBD1 (5 bases). CDR1 and CDR2 from the germline V gene are MNHEY and SMNVEV (reference sequence). The CDR3 length is 17 residues. V was clipped by 8 bases and J by 0 bases, with 20 bases between them. The chain's CDR3 is CASGALKDIYSNQPQHF. In nucleotides, the CDR3 is TGTGCCAGCGGGGCCTTAAAGGACATTTATAGCAATCAGCCCCAGCATTTT.

V and J are TRBV28 and TRBJ1-5, with D perhaps matching TRBD1 (6 bases). V dropped 2 bases and J dropped 11 bases, with 13 bases sitting between them. Germline CDR1 is MDHEN and CDR2 is SYDVKM. The length of the CDR3 is 13 residues. CDR3 in amino acids: CASSLGTGKSQHF. The CDR3 nucleotides read TGTGCCAGCAGTTTAGGCACAGGGAAGTCCCAGCATTTT.

This clone appeared a few times. CDR3 nucleotides: TGTGCCAGCAGCCGCTTGGGCGGGAGCTCCTACAATGAGCAGTTCTTC. Its translation is CASSRLGGSSYNEQFF. The chain employs TRBV4-2 and TRBJ2-1; 7 nucleotides align to TRBD2. With 4 bases clipped from V and 0 bases from J, the junction kept 6 bases outside the gene matches. Looked up from germline, CDR1 is LGHNA and CDR2 is YNFKEQ. The CDR3 totals 16 residues.

The chain links TRBV10-3 to TRBJ1-1; D gene unclear. CDR3 size: 14 residues. Between the trimmed V and J ends, which lost 10 bases and 2 bases, there was a span of 17 bases. The V gene's germline CDR1 is ENHRY and CDR2 SYGVKD. The CDR3 is CATTPQAANTEAFF. CDR3 sequence (DNA): TGTGCCACGACACCGCAGGCGGCAAACACTGAAGCTTTCTTT.

This clone was found once. The chain combines TRBV28 with TRBJ1-5; no reliable D call. The CDR3 length is 15 residues. With 10 bases removed from V and 0 bases from J, the gap between germline ends came to 16 bases. Looked up from germline, CDR1 is MDHEN and CDR2 is SYDVKM. The CDR3 region is CATKTRHNSNQPQHF. The CDR3 region has the DNA TGTGCCACCAAGACACGGCACAATAGCAATCAGCCCCAGCATTTT.

The chain links TRBV6-5 to TRBJ1-1; 7 nucleotides match TRBD1. J was trimmed by 3 bases and V by 5 bases; bases with no gene match: 3. From germline, CDR1 is MNHEY and CDR2 SVGAGI. CDR3 length: 13 amino acids. Here the CDR3 reads CASSIQGDTEAFF. Here the CDR3 DNA reads TGTGCCAGCAGTATTCAGGGGGACACTGAAGCTTTCTTT.

The rearrangement links TRBV28 to TRBJ2-7; TRBD2 matches 10 bases. The junction had 6 bases not matched to a gene; V was cut back by 4 bases and J by 3 bases. The V gene's germline CDR1 is MDHEN and CDR2 SYDVKM. The CDR3 contains 15 residues. The CDR3 DNA reads TGTGCCAGCAGTTCCGGACTAGCGGCATACTACGAGCAGTACTTC. Translated, it gives CASSSGLAAYYEQYF.

The rearrangement links TRBV7-8 to TRBJ2-3; D is unclear. There are 15 residues in the CDR3. The V gene lost 5 bases and the J gene lost 1 base, with 13 bases spanning the gap. Germline assignment: CDR1 SGHVS and CDR2 FQNEAQ. The CDR3 sequence: CASSHSGYGTDTQYF. DNA of the CDR3: TGTGCCAGCAGCCACAGTGGATATGGCACAGATACGCAGTATTTT.

The rearrangement joins TRBV5-1 to TRBJ2-7, with TRBD1 matching over 7 bases. V gave up 0 bases and J gave up 3 bases; unmatched junction bases: 6. Germline V lookup: CDR1 SGHRS, CDR2 YFSETQ. This CDR3 has 15 amino acids. CDR3: CASSLVQGVIYEQYF. The CDR3 nucleotides read TGCGCCAGCAGCTTGGTTCAGGGGGTAATCTACGAGCAGTACTTC.

V and J are TRBV27 and TRBJ2-7, with 8 bases that match TRBD2. V was pared by 5 bases and J by 0 bases, with 9 bases of the junction left unmatched. The CDR3 is made up of 16 amino acids. The V gene's germline CDR1 is MNHEY and CDR2 SMNVEV (reference sequence). The CDR3 spells CASSIYPSGSSYEQYF. In nucleotides, the CDR3 is TGTGCCAGCAGTATCTACCCGAGCGGGAGCTCCTACGAGCAGTACTTC.

In regard to this clone: The germline gene is not matched at one end of the junction; a read error may be the cause. This chain uses TRBV6-1 with TRBJ1-5; D uncertain. Germline lookup yields CDR1 MNHNS and CDR2 SASEGT. The CDR3 extends over 14 amino acids. The CDR3: CASREEAFNQPQHF. The CDR3 region has the DNA TGTGCCAGCAGGGAAGAAGCCTTCAATCAGCCCCAGCATTTT.

The rearrangement joins TRBV12-1 to TRBJ1-5; TRBD1 is the table's D call and was not checked against the DNA. TRBV12-1 is deemed a pseudogene. This CDR3 region has 19 residues. The CDR3 nucleotides are TGTGCCAGCAGCTTCTCCGGGACAGCAGCCTTGTATAGCAATCAGCCCCAGCATTTT. Its protein product is CASSFSGTAALYSNQPQHF.

J is TRBJ1-4 and V is TRBV5-5; D is unclear. V was pared by 4 bases and J by 12 bases, with 10 bases between. The CDR3 runs to 11 residues. The germline CDR1 and CDR2 sequences are SGHKS and YYEKEE (reference sequence). In DNA, the CDR3 is TGTGCCAGCAGCATGGAAGCGGAACTGTTTTTT. Its translation: CASSMEAELFF. The full variable domain, completed using reference TRBV5-5 and TRBJ1-4, is DAGVTQSPTHLIKTRGQQVTLRCSPISGHKSVSWYQQVLGQGPQFIFQYYEKEERGRGNFPDRFSARQFPNYSSELNVNALLLGDSALYLCASSMEAELFFGSGTQLSVL.

This chain uses TRBV7-9 with TRBJ2-7, with a tentative D call TRBD2 (6 bases). The CDR3 is 14 residues long. Per germline, CDR1 SEHNR and CDR2 FQNEAQ (reference sequence). V lost 4 bases and J lost 0, with 10 bases in between. The CDR3 DNA reads TGTGCCAGCAGCTCAATAGCGGTCTCCTACGAGCAGTACTTC. Protein: CASSSIAVSYEQYF.

This sequence joins TRBV9 and TRBJ2-1, with TRBD2 identical over 11 bases. The CDR3 is 15 amino acids. Germline V CDR1 and CDR2: SGDLS, YYNGEE. J was trimmed by 4 bases and V by 5 bases; bases with no gene match: 5. This CDR3 is CASSSGRAGYNEQFF. The CDR3 DNA reads TGTGCCAGCAGTAGCGGGAGGGCGGGTTACAATGAGCAGTTCTTC.

V gene TRBV7-9 combines with J gene TRBJ1-5; D is unclear. In germline, CDR1 is SEHNR, CDR2 FQNEAQ (reference sequence). Trimming pared 5 bases from V and 3 bases from J, leaving 20 bases between. The CDR3 length is 17 residues. CDR3 sequence reads: CASSVNRVYDPNQPQHF. The CDR3 region has the DNA TGTGCCAGCAGCGTAAACCGGGTCTACGACCCCAATCAGCCCCAGCATTTT.

V gene TRBV12-5 combines with J gene TRBJ2-7; D could derive from TRBD1 or TRBD2 (5 bases each). The CDR3 has 13 residues. V was trimmed by 7 bases and J by 1 base, leaving 11 bases between them. CDR1 LGHNT and CDR2 FRNRAP come from the germline V gene. CDR3 sequence reads: CASAWDGSYEQYF. The CDR3 nucleotides read TGTGCTAGTGCCTGGGACGGATCCTACGAGCAGTACTTC. The whole variable domain, remainder taken from reference TRBV12-5 and TRBJ2-7, is DARVTQTPRHKVTEMGQEVTMRCQPILGHNTVFWYRQTMMQGLELLAYFRNRAPLDDSGMPKDRFSAEMPDATLATLKIQPSEPRDSAVYFCASAWDGSYEQYFGPGTRLTVT.